This is a list of T cell receptor beta chains from one sample in a study of CD8 T cells in Susac syndrome. TCRdb itself ran the immunoSEQ multiplex PCR reads through MiXCR, one entry per CDR3 protein. The table has just under 150,000 distinct CDR3 sequences, roughly 94% seen once; the top ten hold approximately 0.08%. Sequencing input: CD4+ T cells from PBMCs. These TCRs come from a human donor in good health. Each CDR3 is given with its conserved first and last residue. A D gene is named only where the DNA matches it firmly. Clone size is given for some rows only: seen once, a few or many times, or a class if the clone is expanded.

j_call: TRBJ1-5
v_call: TRBV12-3/TRBV12-4
clone_size: -
d_call: -
cdr3_nt: TGTGCCAGCAGTTTGTCCTTTGCGGCAGCCCATCAGCCCCAGCATTTT
cdr3_aa: CASSLSFAAAHQPQHF

j_call: TRBJ2-2
v_call: TRBV24-1
clone_size: -
d_call: -
cdr3_nt: TGTGCCACCAGTGATGGAGGGAACACCGGGGAGCTGTTTTTT
cdr3_aa: CATSDGGNTGELFF

j_call: TRBJ2-7
v_call: TRBV20-1
clone_size: -
d_call: TRBD2
cdr3_nt: TGCAGTGCTAGGGAAGTAGCGGGAGTTAACTACGAGCAGTACTTC
cdr3_aa: CSAREVAGVNYEQYF

j_call: TRBJ2-5
v_call: TRBV10-3
clone_size: once
d_call: -
cdr3_nt: TGTGCCATCAGTGACCAGGGAGGAGAGACCCAGTACTTC
cdr3_aa: CAISDQGGETQYF

j_call: TRBJ1-1
v_call: TRBV5-6
clone_size: -
d_call: -
cdr3_nt: TGTGCCAGCAGCTGGACAGAGAACACTGAAGCTTTCTTT
cdr3_aa: CASSWTENTEAFF

j_call: TRBJ1-6
v_call: TRBV6-5
clone_size: -
d_call: -
cdr3_nt: TGTGCCAGCAGTCCCAAGGGGGGGGAGTATTCACCCCTCCACTTT
cdr3_aa: CASSPKGGEYSPLHF

j_call: TRBJ1-4
v_call: TRBV29-1
clone_size: -
d_call: TRBD1
cdr3_nt: TGCAGCGTTGAAGGACAGGGGGAGAAAAAACTGTTTTTT
cdr3_aa: CSVEGQGEKKLFF

j_call: TRBJ2-4
v_call: TRBV20-1
clone_size: -
d_call: TRBD1
cdr3_nt: TGCAGTGCTATAGGGACAGGGTGGGACATTCAGTACTTC
cdr3_aa: CSAIGTGWDIQYF

j_call: TRBJ2-5
v_call: TRBV13
clone_size: -
d_call: -
cdr3_nt: TGTGCCAGCAGCCCCGGACATGAGGGGGGAGAGACCCAGTACTTC
cdr3_aa: CASSPGHEGGETQYF

j_call: TRBJ2-3
v_call: TRBV30
clone_size: -
d_call: TRBD1
cdr3_nt: TGTGCCTGGAGTGCTCCCGGGCAGGGGGCAGGTCAGTGGTGGGCAGATACGCAGTATTTT
cdr3_aa: CAWSAPGQGAGQWWADTQYF

j_call: TRBJ2-2
v_call: TRBV12-3/TRBV12-4
clone_size: -
d_call: TRBD1
cdr3_nt: TGTGCCAGCAGTGGGACAGGGTACACCGGGGAGCTGTTTTTT
cdr3_aa: CASSGTGYTGELFF

j_call: TRBJ1-4
v_call: TRBV6-4
clone_size: -
d_call: TRBD1
cdr3_nt: TGTGCCAGCAGTGACCCGAGAGGAGTGGGACAGGGTACAACTAATGAAAAACTGTTTTTT
cdr3_aa: CASSDPRGVGQGTTNEKLFF

j_call: TRBJ2-1
v_call: TRBV18
clone_size: -
d_call: TRBD2
cdr3_nt: TGTGCCAGCTCACCTAGACTAGCGGGGGAGAATGAGCAGTTCTTC
cdr3_aa: CASSPRLAGENEQFF

j_call: TRBJ2-7
v_call: TRBV30
clone_size: once
d_call: -
cdr3_nt: TGTGCCTGGAGCAGTAACAGGGCCTACGAGCAGTACTTC
cdr3_aa: CAWSSNRAYEQYF

j_call: TRBJ1-1
v_call: TRBV5-4
clone_size: -
d_call: TRBD1
cdr3_nt: TGTGCCAGCAGCTTGGCAGGGGGCACGGGGACTGAAGCTTTCTTT
cdr3_aa: CASSLAGGTGTEAFF

j_call: TRBJ1-4
v_call: TRBV9
clone_size: -
d_call: -
cdr3_nt: TGTGCCAGCAGCAAACGTCGGACCGGGGAAAAACTGTTTTTT
cdr3_aa: CASSKRRTGEKLFF

j_call: TRBJ2-1
v_call: TRBV19
clone_size: -
d_call: TRBD2
cdr3_nt: TGTGCCAGCCTACCGGGACTAGCGGGAGACAATGAGCAGTTCTTC
cdr3_aa: CASLPGLAGDNEQFF

j_call: TRBJ1-2
v_call: TRBV10-3
clone_size: -
d_call: -
cdr3_nt: TGTGCCATCAGACCACTGGAGGGATTGGGGTATGGCTACACCTTC
cdr3_aa: CAIRPLEGLGYGYTF

j_call: TRBJ1-5
v_call: TRBV7-9
clone_size: -
d_call: -
cdr3_nt: TGTGCCAGCAGCTTTGGTTCCCAGCCCCAGCATTTT
cdr3_aa: CASSFGSQPQHF

j_call: TRBJ2-3
v_call: TRBV29-1
clone_size: -
d_call: -
cdr3_nt: TGCAGCGTGCGAGGGGGGGGTACAGATACGCAGTATTTT
cdr3_aa: CSVRGGGTDTQYF

j_call: TRBJ1-2
v_call: TRBV9
clone_size: -
d_call: -
cdr3_nt: TGTGCCAGCAGGGCCCAGTCTTCGACATCAGTGGGCTACACCTTC
cdr3_aa: CASRAQSSTSVGYTF

j_call: TRBJ2-6
v_call: TRBV28
clone_size: once
d_call: TRBD1
cdr3_nt: TGTGCCAGCAGCAGATCCGGGACAGGCCTCTCTGGGGCCAACGTCCTGACTTTC
cdr3_aa: CASSRSGTGLSGANVLTF

j_call: TRBJ2-1
v_call: TRBV6-6
clone_size: -
d_call: -
cdr3_nt: TGTGCCAGCAGTTCACAGGGTTATGAGCAGTTCTTC
cdr3_aa: CASSSQGYEQFF

j_call: TRBJ2-2
v_call: TRBV7-3
clone_size: -
d_call: -
cdr3_nt: TGTGCCAGCAGCTTAACGACTGCCACCGGGGAGCTGTTTTTT
cdr3_aa: CASSLTTATGELFF

j_call: TRBJ2-7
v_call: TRBV20-1
clone_size: -
d_call: -
cdr3_nt: TGCAGTGCTGCCCAGGGGAGGACCTACGAGCAGTACTTC
cdr3_aa: CSAAQGRTYEQYF

j_call: TRBJ2-5
v_call: TRBV27
clone_size: once
d_call: TRBD2
cdr3_nt: TGTGCCAGCAGTTTATATGCTAGCGGGAGAGGCGAGACCCAGTACTTC
cdr3_aa: CASSLYASGRGETQYF

j_call: TRBJ2-7
v_call: TRBV7-9
clone_size: -
d_call: -
cdr3_nt: TGTGCCAGCAGCCCCCGTGGATGGGACAACGAGCAGTACTTC
cdr3_aa: CASSPRGWDNEQYF

j_call: TRBJ2-3
v_call: TRBV20-1
clone_size: -
d_call: -
cdr3_nt: TGCAGTGCCGCCTGGTGGGGTTTGGCAGATACGCAGTATTTT
cdr3_aa: CSAAWWGLADTQYF

j_call: TRBJ2-5
v_call: TRBV7-8
clone_size: -
d_call: TRBD1
cdr3_nt: TGTGCCAGCAGCTTAACTCGACAGGGACGACAAGAGACCCAGTACTTC
cdr3_aa: CASSLTRQGRQETQYF

j_call: TRBJ2-7
v_call: TRBV5-4
clone_size: -
d_call: -
cdr3_nt: TGTGCCAGCAGCTTGCGGGGAGACTCCTACGAGCAGTACTTC
cdr3_aa: CASSLRGDSYEQYF

j_call: TRBJ2-2
v_call: TRBV6-4
clone_size: -
d_call: -
cdr3_nt: TGTGCCAGCAGTGACTCCCCATTGTGGGGGACGAACACCGGGGAGCTGTTTTTT
cdr3_aa: CASSDSPLWGTNTGELFF

j_call: TRBJ2-3
v_call: TRBV29-1
clone_size: -
d_call: -
cdr3_nt: TGCAGCGTTCGGGGAAACCAAGCAGATACGCAGTATTTT
cdr3_aa: CSVRGNQADTQYF

j_call: TRBJ1-2
v_call: TRBV5-1
clone_size: -
d_call: -
cdr3_nt: TGCGCCAGCAGCTTGGGGCAGGGAGCCCATGGCTACACCTTC
cdr3_aa: CASSLGQGAHGYTF

j_call: TRBJ2-1
v_call: TRBV6-4
clone_size: -
d_call: -
cdr3_nt: TGTGCCACCCCCCGGGACTTCAGCGACAATGAGCAGTTCTTC
cdr3_aa: CATPRDFSDNEQFF

j_call: TRBJ2-1
v_call: TRBV5-1
clone_size: -
d_call: TRBD2
cdr3_nt: TGCGCCAGCAGCGAGGGACTAGCGGGAGGGGGCTACAATGAGCAGTTCTTC
cdr3_aa: CASSEGLAGGGYNEQFF

j_call: TRBJ2-3
v_call: TRBV19
clone_size: -
d_call: TRBD2
cdr3_nt: TGTGCCAGTCACCCTGGGGGTAGCGGGAGCACAGATACGCAGTATTTT
cdr3_aa: CASHPGGSGSTDTQYF

j_call: TRBJ2-7
v_call: TRBV7-9
clone_size: -
d_call: -
cdr3_nt: TGTGCCAGCAGCGCCCAGAGCTCCTACGAGCAGTACTTC
cdr3_aa: CASSAQSSYEQYF

j_call: TRBJ2-7
v_call: TRBV12-3/TRBV12-4
clone_size: -
d_call: TRBD1
cdr3_nt: TGTGCCAGCAGTTTAATCAGGGGGCGTCGAAACGAGCAGTACTTC
cdr3_aa: CASSLIRGRRNEQYF

j_call: TRBJ2-1
v_call: TRBV6-5
clone_size: -
d_call: TRBD2
cdr3_nt: TGTGCCAGCAGTTACTCGAGCCTAGCGGGAGGGCCTAAACCCGGAGGTGAGCAGTTCTTC
cdr3_aa: CASSYSSLAGGPKPGGEQFF

j_call: TRBJ2-7
v_call: TRBV19
clone_size: -
d_call: TRBD2
cdr3_nt: TGTGCCAGTAGTATAGGAGGCACAGCGGGAGGCGAGCAGTACTTC
cdr3_aa: CASSIGGTAGGEQYF

j_call: TRBJ2-7
v_call: TRBV5-1
clone_size: -
d_call: -
cdr3_nt: TGCGCCAGCAGCTTGGACGGGGTGGGCTCCTACGAGCAGTACTTC
cdr3_aa: CASSLDGVGSYEQYF

j_call: TRBJ1-5
v_call: TRBV28
clone_size: -
d_call: -
cdr3_nt: TGTGCCAGCAGTACCTATCAGCCCCAGCATTTT
cdr3_aa: CASSTYQPQHF

j_call: TRBJ2-6
v_call: TRBV5-4
clone_size: -
d_call: -
cdr3_nt: TGTGCCAGCAGCTTGGTCGGCAGGGGAGGCACTGGGGCCAACGTCCTGACTTTC
cdr3_aa: CASSLVGRGGTGANVLTF

j_call: TRBJ1-5
v_call: TRBV12-5
clone_size: -
d_call: -
cdr3_nt: TGTGCTAGTGGTTTGACACGGGGGCAGCCCCAGCATTTT
cdr3_aa: CASGLTRGQPQHF

j_call: TRBJ2-1
v_call: TRBV7-2
clone_size: -
d_call: -
cdr3_nt: TGTGCCAGCAGCTTAGTCGGTAGCTCGAATGAGCAGTTCTTC
cdr3_aa: CASSLVGSSNEQFF

j_call: TRBJ2-3
v_call: TRBV29-1
clone_size: -
d_call: -
cdr3_nt: TGCAGCGTTGTGAAAGGCGGCTTCACAGATACGCAGTATTTT
cdr3_aa: CSVVKGGFTDTQYF

j_call: TRBJ2-1
v_call: TRBV13
clone_size: -
d_call: TRBD2
cdr3_nt: TGTGCCAGCACCTCGGGACTAGCGGGTTACAATGAGCAGTTCTTC
cdr3_aa: CASTSGLAGYNEQFF